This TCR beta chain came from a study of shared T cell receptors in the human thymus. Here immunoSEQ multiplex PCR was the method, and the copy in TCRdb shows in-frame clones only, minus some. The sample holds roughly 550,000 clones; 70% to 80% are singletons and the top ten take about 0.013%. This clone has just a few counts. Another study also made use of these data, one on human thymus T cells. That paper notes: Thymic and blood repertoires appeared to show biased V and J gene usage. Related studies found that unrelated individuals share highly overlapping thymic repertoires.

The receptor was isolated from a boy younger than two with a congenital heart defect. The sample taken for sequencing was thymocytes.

The DNA of the CDR3 is TGTGCCAGCAGCAAAGAGAGACTAGTCCCTCAACACACAGATACGCAGTATTTT. Amino acids: CASSKERLVPQHTDTQYF. The chain carries TRBV21-1 and TRBJ2-3; the table assigns TRBD2, which was not confirmed against the DNA. TRBV21-1 is annotated as a pseudogene. The CDR3 has 18 amino acids.